This is a list of T cell receptor beta chains from one sample in a study of graft-versus-host responses after intestinal transplantation. Antigen specificity for these receptors is unknown. TCRdb keeps only in-frame clones here, not all; method: immunoSEQ multiplex PCR. The table records around 99,000 clones, around 93% of them present only once. The source material was unstimulated CD8+ T cells sorted from spleen or lymph node cells, sampled before intestinal transplant. The receptors derive from a human donor who received an intestinal transplant. The conserved cysteine and the conserved F or W are not part of the CDR3 here. The size field is filled for only some rows; it gives once, few, many or a size class.

J gene,V gene,clone size,CDR3 protein
TRBJ1-1,TRBV14,-,ASSQEHLYTEAF
TRBJ2-1,TRBV6-5,-,ASSYGNGRNEQF
TRBJ2-1,TRBV9,once,ASSVEGGLLAVHNEQF
TRBJ1-1,TRBV10-1,few,ASSEGANTEAF
TRBJ2-7,TRBV27,-,ASSPGLAGPSSYEQY
TRBJ2-5,TRBV30,once,ACPPTDRDPWQETQY
TRBJ1-1,TRBV27,once,ASRDGTGNTEAF
TRBJ1-1,TRBV25-1,-,ASSDPGTIETEAF
TRBJ2-7,TRBV14,-,ASSLRDSSYEQY
TRBJ2-6,TRBV12-5,-,ASRTGSGANVLT
TRBJ1-3,TRBV9,-,ASSVASAGNTIY
TRBJ1-2,TRBV30,-,AWTVGGTNGYT
TRBJ1-5,TRBV27,-,ASTKTGGRDQPQH
TRBJ1-1,TRBV11-3,-,ASSLAPDTEAF
TRBJ2-7,TRBV14,-,ASSPRQNPYEQY
TRBJ2-7,TRBV7-2,-,ASSLSWQDEQY
TRBJ2-1,TRBV4-3,few,ASSDSGVSYNEQF
TRBJ2-7,TRBV14,-,ASSPGRTYEQY
TRBJ1-1,TRBV6-1,-,ASSVRVSEAF
TRBJ1-5,TRBV15,once,ATSRADSHNQPQH
TRBJ2-1,TRBV5-6,-,ASSLGPAGYLYNEQF
TRBJ2-4,TRBV27,-,ASSLAARTSIQY
TRBJ2-7,TRBV7-8,-,ASSLAGGFSYEQY
TRBJ2-7,TRBV4-3,-,ASSLGTGASYEQY
TRBJ1-2,TRBV5-5,-,ASSLTGANYGYT
TRBJ2-3,TRBV7-9,-,ASSFRNRERSLITDTQY
TRBJ2-7,TRBV7-9,-,ASSLPLTGAEQY
TRBJ1-4,TRBV11-3,-,ASSLGTGSEKLF
TRBJ2-7,TRBV19,-,ASSTGLHYEQY
TRBJ2-7,TRBV30,-,AWSGVAKSSYEQY
TRBJ2-3,TRBV11-2,-,ASSKLAGGNTDTQY
TRBJ2-5,TRBV6-5,-,ASSRDSLGETQY
TRBJ1-6,TRBV28,-,ASSFGTGNSYNSPLH
TRBJ2-5,TRBV7-9,-,ASSLLQLETQY
TRBJ2-3,TRBV4-3,-,ASSQDLEERADTQY
TRBJ2-7,TRBV4-3,-,ASSQDTGTVYEQY
TRBJ2-3,TRBV11-2,-,ASSPSGDTQY
TRBJ1-1,TRBV4-3,-,ASSLGSSDTEAF
TRBJ2-2,TRBV5-1,-,ASSLGAATSNTGELF
TRBJ2-3,TRBV30,-,AWSLGGGTDTQY
TRBJ2-1,TRBV19,few,ASSMGSGHRVGNEQF
TRBJ2-1,TRBV4-3,-,ASSQDLAGNEQF
TRBJ1-1,TRBV29-1,-,SVEQGAGTEAF
TRBJ1-1,TRBV19,-,ASSIDRGRTEAF
TRBJ2-7,TRBV13,-,ASSLASGTGRHGEQY
TRBJ2-1,TRBV7-8,once,ASSFDYLDEQF
TRBJ1-5,TRBV6-5,-,ASSYLFNQPQH
TRBJ2-5,TRBV9,-,ASSERGGPGETQY
TRBJ2-3,TRBV9,-,ASSVASGVPDTQY
TRBJ1-2,TRBV5-1,-,ASSLARNT
TRBJ1-2,TRBV13,once,ASSPYGSGDHGYT
TRBJ1-1,TRBV29-1,-,SVAQGNTEAF
TRBJ1-2,TRBV7-9,-,ASSYREVDSYGYT
TRBJ2-1,TRBV2,-,ASRLLTSGGADEQF
TRBJ2-3,TRBV4-3,-,ASSPDNLESTDTQY
TRBJ2-3,TRBV12-5,-,ASGLVRAQGTVGTDTQY
TRBJ2-7,TRBV18,-,ASKMGQGYEQY
-,TRBV4-3,-,ASSQASGGTYEQY